The clone carrying this TCR beta chain was counted a few times. The record originates from a study of response to subunit inactivated influenza vaccine. This CDR3 region has 13 residues. Trimming pared 8 bases from V and 3 bases from J, leaving 13 bases between. The germline CDR1 and CDR2 sequences are SGHVS and FQNEAQ. Each CDR3 protein is one row after TCRdb ran MiXCR on the RT-PCR reads. The sample carries hundreds of thousands of distinct CDR3 sequences, 15% to 18% recorded once. The chain combines TRBV7-8 with TRBJ1-1, with a weak D call TRBD1 (5 bases). This clonotype was obtained from a man in his fifties who received an inactivated influenza vaccine. The specimen comprised PBMCs from blood, sampled roughly 12 days after vaccination. The CDR3, as DNA: TGTGCCAGCGGGGAGACGGGGGACACTGAAGCTTTCTTT. Translating it yields CASGETGDTEAFF.